The 25 T cell receptor beta chains in this list originate from one sample, sequenced in a study of cytomegalovirus exposure and HLA in healthy donors. PCR used 60 Vbeta primers and 13 Jbeta primers. The method was immunoSEQ multiplex PCR; TCRdb's version includes in-frame clones alone and lacks a portion of them. The table lists about 140,000 clones, over 60% of them singletons, with around 1.9% in the top ten. Sequencing input: PBMCs. The receptor source for this set is a man aged 35-49 years in good health and CMV-seronegative.

The chain carries TRBV6-5 and TRBJ1-2; 7 nucleotides agree with TRBD1. There are 14 residues in the CDR3. Germline CDR1 reads MNHEY; CDR2 reads SVGAGI. Losses at the gene ends were 7 bases for V and 4 bases for J; bases not matched to a gene: 9. DNA of the CDR3: TGTGCCAGCAACCGCGACAGGGTTGGCTATGGCTACACCTTC. It codes for CASNRDRVGYGYTF.

The chain carries TRBV12-1 and TRBJ2-2; TRBD1, as called in the table, went unchecked against the DNA. TRBV12-1 is a listed pseudogene. The CDR3 is 17 residues long. The CDR3, as DNA: TGTGCCAGCAGCGTGCTCCCGGGACAGGGAAGCACCGGGGAGCTGTTTTTT. Encoded protein: CASSVLPGQGSTGELFF.

The chain combines TRBV5-1 with TRBJ2-1, with 7 bases identical to TRBD2. This CDR3 region has 14 residues. Germline-derived CDR1 and CDR2 are SGHRS and YFSETQ. Trimming removed 1 base from V and 3 bases from J; junction bases left unmatched: 1. As DNA, the CDR3 is TGCGCCAGCAGCTTGAGCGGGATCTACAATGAGCAGTTCTTC. Translation gives CASSLSGIYNEQFF. Full variable domain (outside the CDR3, taken from reference TRBV5-1 and TRBJ2-1): KAGVTQTPRYLIKTRGQQVTLSCSPISGHRSVSWYQQTPGQGLQFLFEYFSETQRNKGNFPGRFSGRQFSNSRSEMNVSTLELGDSALYLCASSLSGIYNEQFFGPGTRLTVL.

This chain uses TRBV7-2 with TRBJ2-2; possibly TRBD2 for D (6 bases). This CDR3 region has 15 residues. In germline, CDR1 is SGHTA, CDR2 FQGNSA. The ends were cut back, 1 base at V and 14 bases at J, with 20 bases in the middle. The CDR3 here is CASSLGGAELGGLFF. In nucleotides, the CDR3 is TGTGCCAGCAGCTTAGGGGGAGCTGAATTGGGAGGACTGTTTTTT.

The V call is TRBV2, the J call TRBJ2-5; D perhaps matches TRBD2 (6 bases). Deletions cut 1 base from V and 7 bases from J, with 10 bases between. Germline CDR1 is SNHLY and CDR2 is FYNNEI. The CDR3 covers 13 residues. CDR3 loop: CASSEGTSRTQYF. The DNA of the CDR3 is TGTGCCAGCAGTGAAGGTACTAGCCGGACCCAGTACTTC. Full variable domain (outside the CDR3, taken from reference TRBV2 and TRBJ2-5): EPEVTQTPSHQVTQMGQEVILRCVPISNHLYFYWYRQILGQKVEFLVSFYNNEISEKSEIFDDQFSVERPDGSNFTLKIRSTKLEDSAMYFCASSEGTSRTQYFGPGTRLLVL.

This chain joins TRBV4-1 and TRBJ2-5; TRBD2 aligns across 9 bases. CDR3 length: 17 amino acids. The V gene end was trimmed by 0 bases and the J gene end by 2 bases; junction bases not matched to a gene: 7. CDR1 MGHRA and CDR2 YSYEKL come from the germline V gene. CDR3 amino acids: CASSQDSTSGGQETQYF. CDR3 nucleotides: TGCGCCAGCAGCCAAGACTCAACCAGCGGGGGGCAAGAGACCCAGTACTTC.

V gene TRBV5-4 combines with J gene TRBJ2-1, with D possibly TRBD2 on 5 matching bases. The CDR3 sequence is 14 residues long. V dropped 5 bases and J dropped 6 bases, with 15 bases sitting between them. Germline V gene lookup returns CDR1 SGHNT and CDR2 YYREEE (reference sequence). The CDR3 sequence is CASRPADSPNEQFF. In nucleotides, the CDR3 is TGTGCCAGCAGACCCGCGGACTCCCCCAATGAGCAGTTCTTC.

The chain uses TRBV30 and TRBJ2-1; the match to TRBD1 covers 7 bases. The germline gives CDR1 GTSNPN, CDR2 SVGIG (reference sequence). The V and J ends lost 5 bases and 6 bases, in that order; junction bases with no gene match: 7. CDR3 length: 13 residues. This CDR3 is CAWAQGVPNEQFF. CDR3 bases: TGTGCCTGGGCCCAGGGGGTCCCCAATGAGCAGTTCTTC.

This clone appeared a single time. The chain joins TRBV11-3 to TRBJ2-5, with TRBD1 identical over 8 bases. V lost 4 bases and J lost 4; bases outside the gene matches: 5. The germline V gene encodes CDR1 SGHNT and CDR2 YENEEA. The CDR3 is 14 residues long. The CDR3 loop reads CASSSDRVRETQYF. In DNA, the CDR3 is TGTGCCAGCAGCTCGGACAGGGTGCGAGAGACCCAGTACTTC.

The chain combines TRBV30 with TRBJ2-5; perhaps TRBD1 as D (5 bases). This CDR3 spans 13 amino acids. Germline loops: CDR1 GTSNPN, CDR2 SVGIG (reference sequence). Trimming cost V 5 bases and J 1 base, with 11 bases left between them. This CDR3 is CAWEKQAQETQYF. The DNA of the CDR3 is TGTGCCTGGGAGAAACAGGCCCAAGAGACCCAGTACTTC.

The chain couples TRBV5-6 to TRBJ2-7, with D possibly matching TRBD2 (6 bases). The CDR3 extends over 13 amino acids. Germline CDR1 SGHDT, CDR2 YYEEEE. Trimming stripped 1 base from V and 3 bases from J, with 8 bases between. The CDR3 sequence is CASSLPGVYEQYF. CDR3 in DNA: TGTGCCAGCAGCTTGCCGGGAGTCTACGAGCAGTACTTC. The full variable domain, with the rest looked up from reference TRBV5-6 and TRBJ2-7, is DAGVTQSPTHLIKTRGQQVTLRCSPKSGHDTVSWYQQALGQGPQFIFQYYEEEERQRGNFPDRFSGHQFPNYSSELNVNALLLGDSALYLCASSLPGVYEQYFGPGTRLTVT.

Comments on this clone: Other DNA sequences of this sample code for an identical CDR3. V is TRBV6-1 and J is TRBJ1-2; 10 bases agree with TRBD1. With V trimmed by 6 bases and J by 5 bases, 0 bases remained unmatched. The CDR3 has 12 residues. Germline V gene lookup returns CDR1 MNHNS and CDR2 SASEGT. The CDR3 DNA sequence: TGTGCCAGCAGGGGACAGGGGTATGGCTACACCTTC. Protein product: CASRGQGYGYTF.

The rearrangement uses TRBV7-9 and TRBJ1-3; TRBD1 matches 7 bases. Unmatched junction bases numbered 11, after V lost 3 bases and J lost 0 bases. Germline lookup yields CDR1 SEHNR and CDR2 FQNEAQ (reference sequence). The CDR3 extends over 18 amino acids. In nucleotides, the CDR3 is TGTGCCAGCAGCTTGAGTGGGACAGATTTTTTCTCTGGAAACACCATATATTTT. It yields the protein CASSLSGTDFFSGNTIYF.

The V call is TRBV15, the J call TRBJ2-7, with 12 bases identical to TRBD1. Germline CDR1 and CDR2: LNHNV and YYDKDF (reference sequence). The J segment lost 5 bases and the V segment lost 1 base, leaving 12 bases of the junction unmatched. The CDR3 totals 18 residues. CDR3 sequence: CATSRAYKSGTGGDEQYF. The CDR3 nucleotides are TGTGCCACCAGCAGAGCATACAAATCCGGGACAGGGGGCGACGAGCAGTACTTC.

About this clone: Additional DNA sequences in this sample encode the identical CDR3. The rearrangement links TRBV28 to TRBJ1-2; a weak D match, TRBD1 (6 bases). This CDR3 is 14 amino acids long. Per germline, CDR1 MDHEN and CDR2 SYDVKM. V was clipped by 4 bases and J by 6 bases, with 15 bases between them. The CDR3 nucleotides are TGTGCCAGCAGTTCCCAGGGACACCTGAATGGCTACACCTTC. Amino acids: CASSSQGHLNGYTF.

The chain has TRBV6-4 and TRBJ2-2; 7 nucleotides align to TRBD2. The V gene end was trimmed by 0 bases and the J gene end by 5 bases; junction bases not matched to a gene: 3. CDR1 is MRHNA and CDR2 is SNTAGT in the germline V gene. The CDR3 sequence is 15 residues long. The CDR3: CASSDSAGDTGELFF. Here the CDR3 DNA reads TGTGCCAGCAGTGACTCTGCGGGGGATACCGGGGAGCTGTTTTTT.

The chain is built from TRBV6-5 and TRBJ1-6; no firm D call. Germline-derived CDR1 and CDR2 are MNHEY and SVGAGI. This CDR3 is 13 amino acids long. Trimming took 5 bases from V and 7 from J, leaving 9 bases between them. The DNA for the CDR3 is TGTGCCAGCAGTGAAAACGAGAATTCACCCCTCCACTTT. It yields the protein CASSENENSPLHF.

V gene TRBV15 combines with J gene TRBJ2-5; 7 bases align to TRBD1. V shed 3 bases, J shed 11 bases, and the junction held 9 bases outside the gene matches. This CDR3 spans 13 amino acids. CDR1 is LNHNV and CDR2 is YYDKDF in the germline V gene (reference sequence). The CDR3 DNA reads as TGTGCCACCAGCAGGTACAGGGGTGAAGAGCAGTACTTC. This gives the protein CATSRYRGEEQYF.

The chain carries TRBV27 and TRBJ1-6, with D perhaps matching TRBD1 (6 bases). The V and J ends lost 6 bases and 3 bases respectively, with 12 bases between them. The length of the CDR3 is 15 residues. Germline V gives CDR1 MNHEY, CDR2 SMNVEV (reference sequence). CDR3 sequence: CASSHGQSYNSPLHF. For the CDR3, the DNA is TGTGCCAGCAGCCATGGACAGAGCTATAATTCACCCCTCCACTTT.

The V and J genes are TRBV7-2 and TRBJ1-4; TRBD1 aligns across 9 bases. The CDR3 has 16 residues. CDR1 is SGHTA and CDR2 is FQGNSA in the germline V gene. The trim removed 5 bases at V and 2 bases at J, leaving 6 bases unmatched. CDR3 region: CASSLRQGGTNEKLFF. DNA for the CDR3: TGTGCCAGCAGCCTCAGACAGGGGGGGACTAATGAAAAACTGTTTTTT.

The chain links TRBV27 to TRBJ1-1, with D possibly matching TRBD1 (5 bases). Germline assignment: CDR1 MNHEY and CDR2 SMNVEV (reference sequence). This CDR3 comprises 14 residues. The V and J ends lost 4 bases and 0 bases respectively, with 9 bases between them. CDR3 sequence (DNA): TGTGCCAGCAGTTCCCGGGGGGTGAACACTGAAGCTTTCTTT. Translated: CASSSRGVNTEAFF.

The sample holds a few counts of this clone. V is TRBV4-1 and J is TRBJ1-4; 7 nucleotides align to TRBD1. This CDR3 has 15 amino acids. CDR1 and CDR2 (germline): MGHRA, YSYEKL. Trimming cost V 4 bases and J 3 bases; bases outside gene matches: 5. The CDR3 loop is CASSPTGVSNEKLFF. In DNA, the CDR3 is TGCGCCAGCAGCCCCACAGGGGTTTCTAATGAAAAACTGTTTTTT.

V and J are TRBV19 and TRBJ1-1; no definite D call. The germline gives CDR1 LNHDA, CDR2 SQIVND (reference sequence). This CDR3 spans 15 amino acids. Trimming left V 1 base short and J 4 bases short, with 13 bases between. The chain's CDR3 is CASSIATGSATEAFF. The CDR3 coding sequence is TGTGCCAGTAGTATAGCGACGGGGAGCGCCACTGAAGCTTTCTTT.

The chain recombines TRBV10-3 with TRBJ2-3; weak D call: TRBD1 (6 bases). CDR1 and CDR2 (germline): ENHRY, SYGVKD. This CDR3 comprises 16 residues. V was clipped by 2 bases and J by 0 bases, with 12 bases between them. The CDR3 bases are TGTGCCATCAGTGAGGAAAGAGGGGGTAGCACAGATACGCAGTATTTT. Amino acid sequence: CAISEERGGSTDTQYF.

This sequence joins TRBV7-2 and TRBJ1-4, with a possible D match to TRBD1 (6 bases). Per the germline V gene, CDR1 is SGHTA and CDR2 is FQGNSA. CDR3 length: 16 residues. Trimming left V 1 base short and J 3 bases short, with 12 bases between. CDR3 DNA: TGTGCCAGCAGCTTAGTAGGGGGACAATCTAATGAAAAACTGTTTTTT. This translates into CASSLVGGQSNEKLFF.